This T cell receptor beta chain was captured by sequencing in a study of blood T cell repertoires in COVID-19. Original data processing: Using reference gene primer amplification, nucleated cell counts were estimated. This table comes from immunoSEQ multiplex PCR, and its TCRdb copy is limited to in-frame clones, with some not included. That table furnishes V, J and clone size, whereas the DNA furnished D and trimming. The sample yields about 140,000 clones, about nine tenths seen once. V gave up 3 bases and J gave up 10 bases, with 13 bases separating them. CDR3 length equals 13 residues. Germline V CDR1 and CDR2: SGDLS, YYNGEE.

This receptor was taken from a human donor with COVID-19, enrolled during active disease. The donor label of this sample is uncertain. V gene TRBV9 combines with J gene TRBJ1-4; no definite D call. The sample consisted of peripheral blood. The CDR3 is CASSDPDLGKLFF. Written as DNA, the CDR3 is TGTGCCAGCAGCGACCCCGACTTGGGAAAACTGTTTTTT.